The T cell receptor (beta chain) described here comes from a study of T cell responses to AZD1222 COVID-19 vaccine. Sequencing was performed with immunoSEQ multiplex PCR; in TCRdb, only in-frame clones are kept and a portion is missing. This sample has tens of thousands of clones, with around four fifths found just once. This CDR3 has 14 residues. Germline CDR1 SGHNT, CDR2 YYREEE (reference sequence). The V end was cut by 1 base, the J end by 1 base, with 8 bases between. Specimen: peripheral blood, collected on day 0 of MenACWY control vaccination. The chain uses TRBV5-4 and TRBJ1-1; perhaps TRBD1 as D (5 bases). The sequence was obtained from an adult in good health. The CDR3 nucleotides are TGTGCCAGCAGCTTGCAAGGGGCGAACACTGAAGCTTTCTTT. Translation gives CASSLQGANTEAFF. The full variable domain, with the rest looked up from reference TRBV5-4 and TRBJ1-1, is ETGVTQSPTHLIKTRGQQVTLRCSSQSGHNTVSWYQQALGQGPQFIFQYYREEENGRGNFPPRFSGLQFPNYSSELNVNALELDDSALYLCASSLQGANTEAFFGQGTRLTVV.